This TCR beta chain was observed in a study of T cells in Graves' hyperthyroidism and ophthalmopathy. Study at large: The authors collected peripheral blood at initial diagnosis, before any treatment.

Amplification yielded TCR beta CDR3 regions, with RNA transcripts as the source. An initial round of RT-PCR targeting the TCR CDR3 relied on the HTBI primer set. TCRdb used MiXCR to reprocess the multiplex PCR reads, holding one entry per CDR3 protein. Among some 500,000 distinct CDR3 sequences listed, around 14% were seen once. This TCR derives from a woman younger than 35 with Graves' hyperthyroidism. The sample consisted of blood.

The CDR3 DNA reads TGTGCCAGCAGTTACTCGTACGGACTGTCCTACGAGCAGTACTTC. This gives the protein CASSYSYGLSYEQYF. This chain connects TRBV6-6 to TRBJ2-7; D perhaps matches TRBD2 (5 bases). Trimming removed 0 bases from V and 1 base from J, with 10 bases in between. Germline assignment: CDR1 MNHNY and CDR2 SVGAGI (reference sequence). The CDR3 runs to 15 residues.